Presented here are 9 T cell receptor beta chains from one specimen sequenced in a study of T-cell memory formation after mild COVID-19 (TCRdb year 2021). Library method: 5' RACE. The sequencer was an Illumina NovaSeq 6000. TCRdb's own reprocessing of the public reads used fastp at Q25 and MiXCR and kept productive beta chains. A single entry per CDR3 protein holds the most common genes and DNA from its merged rows. Here the sample has hundreds of thousands of distinct CDR3 sequences; around 22% occur a single time. Around 13% of the sample goes to the ten largest clones. Sequencing was performed on PBMCs or a T cell subset sorted from them (not recorded which). Receptors originate from an adult woman who had mild COVID-19 (a few samples of this study predate the infection). The sample titles of this study are shuffled in the database, so cell type and time point are left out; the donor was told from shared clones.

V and J are TRBV7-2 and TRBJ2-7, with TRBD2 matching over 10 bases. The CDR3 has 16 residues. V gave up 2 bases and J gave up 5 bases; unmatched junction bases: 9. Germline-derived CDR1 and CDR2 are SGHTA and FQGNSA. The CDR3, as DNA: TGTGCCAGCAGCTTACGAGCGGGGGGGCAAGCGAACGAGCAGTACTTC. Translating it yields CASSLRAGGQANEQYF.

This chain links TRBV7-9 with TRBJ2-7; D unclear. CDR3 length: 12 residues. V was pared by 5 bases and J by 4 bases, with 9 bases between. CDR1 is SEHNR, CDR2 FQNEAQ, per germline (reference sequence). Here the CDR3 reads CASSTVEYEQYF. The CDR3 region has the DNA TGTGCCAGCAGCACCGTAGAGTACGAGCAGTACTTC.

This chain uses TRBV11-3 with TRBJ1-2; no firm D call. The CDR3 loop spans 14 amino acids. The V end lost 0 bases, the J end lost 4 bases, and 9 bases lay between the germline ends. Germline CDR1 and CDR2: SGHNT and YENEEA. CDR3 nucleotides: TGTGCCAGCAGCTTAGATAGTAACAGCTATGGCTACACCTTC. Residues: CASSLDSNSYGYTF.

J is TRBJ1-3 and V is TRBV7-2, with 9 bases matching TRBD1. The CDR3 sequence is 16 residues long. Trimming at V came to 5 bases and at J to 4 bases, leaving 9 bases not matched to a gene. Germline-derived CDR1 and CDR2 are SGHTA and FQGNSA. The CDR3 here is CASSQNRGRVGNTIYF. Written as DNA, the CDR3 is TGTGCCAGCAGCCAGAACAGGGGGCGTGTAGGAAACACCATATATTTT.

The chain uses TRBV7-3 and TRBJ2-4, with TRBD1 identical over 11 bases. The CDR3 has 14 amino acids. Per the germline V gene, CDR1 is SGHTA and CDR2 is FQGTGA. J was trimmed by 6 bases and V by 5 bases; bases with no gene match: 3. For the CDR3, the DNA is TGTGCCAGCAGCGTGGGACAGGGGGGAAACATTCAGTACTTC. Its translation is CASSVGQGGNIQYF.

The CDR3 DNA sequence: TGTGCCAGCAGCTTAAACGCAGGTCTTAATGAAAAACTGTTTTTT. Translating gives CASSLNAGLNEKLFF. This chain uses TRBV7-2 with TRBJ1-4, with D hard to call. The CDR3 runs to 15 residues. Looked up from germline, CDR1 is SGHTA and CDR2 is FQGNSA. The V gene lost 2 bases and the J gene lost 4 bases, with 11 bases spanning the gap.

This clonotype was seen repeatedly, ten times or more. This chain links TRBV7-6 with TRBJ2-2; D not certain. Trimming stripped 1 base from V and 1 base from J, with 4 bases between. Germline assignment: CDR1 SGHVS and CDR2 FNYEAQ. CDR3 length: 14 residues. CDR3 DNA: TGTGCCAGCAGCTTAGGGGTGAACACCGGGGAGCTGTTTTTT. It specifies CASSLGVNTGELFF.

The chain couples TRBV20-1 to TRBJ2-7; 7 bases align to TRBD1. The germline gives CDR1 DFQATT, CDR2 SNEGSKA (reference sequence). V shed 3 bases, J shed 3 bases, and the junction held 5 bases outside the gene matches. The CDR3 is 13 amino acids. The CDR3 coding sequence is TGCAGTGCTAGGGCCAGACAGGGCTACGAGCAGTACTTC. As protein: CSARARQGYEQYF.

The chain couples TRBV15 to TRBJ2-7; D remains ambiguous. Germline CDR1 is LNHNV and CDR2 is YYDKDF (reference sequence). Trimming cost V 0 bases and J 4 bases, with 13 bases left between them. This CDR3 region has 15 residues. The CDR3 here is CATSRDSQALYEQYF. DNA of the CDR3: TGTGCCACCAGCAGAGATAGTCAAGCGCTTTACGAGCAGTACTTC. The full variable domain, completed using reference TRBV15 and TRBJ2-7, is DAMVIQNPRYQVTQFGKPVTLSCSQTLNHNVMYWYQQKSSQAPKLLFHYYDKDFNNEADTPDNFQSRRPNTSFCFLDIRSPGLGDTAMYLCATSRDSQALYEQYFGPGTRLTVT.